This TCR beta chain comes out of a study of blood T cell repertoires in COVID-19. Overall study context: In each case, the material was cDNA or gDNA derived from T cells, B-cell-depleted T cells, or PBMCs.

Germline-derived CDR1 and CDR2 are SEHNR and FQNEAQ (reference sequence). The CDR3 loop spans 15 amino acids. V gave up 4 bases and J gave up 1 base; unmatched junction bases: 1. Profiled with immunoSEQ multiplex PCR; TCRdb holds only in-frame clones, not every one. The sample yields 45,000 to 55,000 clones, 90% seen once. Sequencing was done on a sample of peripheral blood. The chain joins TRBV7-9 to TRBJ2-5; 12 positions agree with TRBD2. The sequence derives from a woman aged 40-49 years with active COVID-19. This chain's CDR3 is CASSSTSGGQETQYF. Here the CDR3 DNA reads TGTGCCAGCAGCTCGACTAGCGGGGGCCAAGAGACCCAGTACTTC. The variable domain in full, completed from reference TRBV7-9 and TRBJ2-5, reads DTGVSQNPRHKITKRGQNVTFRCDPISEHNRLYWYRQTLGQGPEFLTYFQNEAQLEKSRLLSDRFSAERPKGSFSTLEIQRTEQGDSAMYLCASSSTSGGQETQYFGPGTRLLVL.